The 10 T cell receptor beta chains listed next were all sequenced from one sample in a study of T cell changes during pregnancy in multiple sclerosis. Generated by immunoSEQ multiplex PCR, the TCRdb table keeps only in-frame clones and is missing some. The table lists 40,000 or so clones, about 93% of them singletons. Sample: CD4+ T cells from peripheral blood mononuclear cells, taken in the third trimester of pregnancy. The receptors originated from a female donor with multiple sclerosis, enrolled in a pregnancy study.

The CDR3 coding sequence is TGTGCCAGCAGTGAATCGGACAGGACGATGGGCGAAAAACTGTTTTTT. Protein sequence: CASSESDRTMGEKLFF. The J gene is TRBJ1-4, the V gene TRBV25-1; 7 positions match TRBD1. Germline trimming cut 1 base from V and 8 bases from J; bases unmatched to any gene: 10. The CDR3 runs to 16 residues. Germline V CDR1 and CDR2: MGHDK, SYGVNS.

This rearrangement joins TRBV19 to TRBJ1-3; perhaps TRBD1 as D (6 bases). The CDR3 extends over 16 amino acids. Trimming removed 4 bases at V and 0 bases at J, with 13 bases between. Germline CDR1 is LNHDA and CDR2 is SQIVND (reference sequence). CDR3 DNA: TGTGCCAGTAGTACGACAGGCCACCGCTCTGGAAACACCATATATTTT. It encodes CASSTTGHRSGNTIYF.

The chain's CDR3 is CASSPPRGSYNEQFF. As DNA, the CDR3 is TGTGCCAGCTCACCACCACGGGGATCCTACAATGAGCAGTTCTTC. This sequence joins TRBV18 and TRBJ2-1; perhaps TRBD2 as D (5 bases). In germline, CDR1 is KGHSH, CDR2 LQKENI. The CDR3 runs to 15 residues. Deletions cut 0 bases from V and 1 base from J, with 7 bases between.

This clone has a count of ten or more. One end of the junction varies from germline; a read error may be responsible. This chain links TRBV4-1 with TRBJ2-7; the match to TRBD1 covers 9 bases. The germline V gene encodes CDR1 MGHRA and CDR2 YSYEKL. CDR3 length: 15 amino acids. CDR3 in DNA: TGCGCCAGCAGCCAAGTACAGGGAGGACAGGGGAGGCTAAACTTC. Protein: CASSQVQGGQGRLNF.

V is TRBV18 and J is TRBJ2-6; 9 positions match TRBD1. The germline V gene encodes CDR1 KGHSH and CDR2 LQKENI. V lost 3 bases to trimming and J lost 0 bases; unmatched junction nucleotides: 9. The CDR3 is made up of 19 amino acids. The CDR3 DNA is TGTGCCAGCTCACCGGTCGCCGGGACAGGGAACTCTGGGGCCAACGTCCTGACTTTC. Translation: CASSPVAGTGNSGANVLTF. Variable domain in full (rest from reference TRBV18 and TRBJ2-6): NAGVMQNPRHLVRRRGQEARLRCSPMKGHSHVYWYRQLPEEGLKFMVYLQKENIIDESGMPKERFSAEFPKEGPSILRIQQVVRGDSAAYFCASSPVAGTGNSGANVLTFGAGSRLTVL.

The chain combines TRBV5-1 with TRBJ1-4, with D hard to call. CDR1 SGHRS and CDR2 YFSETQ come from the germline V gene. Trimming pared 1 base from V and 5 bases from J, leaving 9 bases between. The CDR3 runs 14 residues. The CDR3 loop is CASSLKSGNEKLFF. In DNA, the CDR3 is TGCGCCAGCAGCTTGAAATCCGGGAATGAAAAACTGTTTTTT.

The chain uses TRBV6-1 and TRBJ1-4, with D possibly TRBD1 on 6 matching bases. Germline CDR1 reads MNHNS; CDR2 reads SASEGT. The ends were cut back, 1 base at V and 8 bases at J, with 14 bases in the middle. This CDR3 comprises 15 residues. The CDR3 loop is CASSEVPGQREKLFF. CDR3 DNA sequence: TGTGCCAGCAGTGAAGTGCCGGGACAAAGGGAAAAACTGTTTTTT.

The chain is built from TRBV20-1 and TRBJ2-2, with D hard to call. Germline CDR1 reads DFQATT; CDR2 reads SNEGSKA (reference sequence). V was clipped by 5 bases and J by 1 base, with 2 bases between them. This CDR3 region has 11 residues. CDR3 loop: CSALNTGELFF. The CDR3 nucleotides are TGCAGTGCTCTGAACACCGGGGAGCTGTTTTTT.

The chain employs TRBV11-2 and TRBJ2-7, with D perhaps TRBD1 (5 bases). The CDR3 extends over 14 amino acids. V gave up 5 bases and J gave up 1 base, with 12 bases separating them. The germline V gene has CDR1 SGHAT and CDR2 FQNNGV. This CDR3 is CASSRMGPSYEQYF. CDR3 in DNA: TGTGCCAGCAGCCGAATGGGGCCTTCCTACGAGCAGTACTTC.

Only a few counts were recorded for this clone. The V gene is TRBV5-1, the J gene TRBJ2-5; D gene unclear. Trimming removed 1 base from V and 5 bases from J, with 18 bases in between. CDR1 is SGHRS, CDR2 YFSETQ, per germline. CDR3 size: 16 residues. The CDR3 region has the DNA TGCGCCAGCAGCTTGAGTCCGACGCTTGAAGCGGAGACCCAGTACTTC. Translating gives CASSLSPTLEAETQYF.